The present T cell receptor (beta chain) was sequenced within a study of CD8+CD57+ T cells in acquired aplastic anemia. Study in general: DNA per sorted CD4+ or CD8+ sample ranged roughly 0.17 to 27.4 ug, averaging approximately 3.3 ug.

Overall study results and limits: Significant differences in CD8+ Simpson's diversity were not observed between patients and controls.

This clonotype was found many times. Its specificity is not known. Patients sequenced had flow cytometry evidence of CD8+CD57+ cell expansion. Germline lookup yields CDR1 SNHLY and CDR2 FYNNEI. The CDR3 has 11 residues. Deletions cut 8 bases from V and 4 bases from J, with 6 bases between. TCR beta VDJ and CDR3 profiles were obtained from a genomic DNA template. One entry per CDR3 protein results from TCRdb running MiXCR on the reads. This sample has 150,000 to 170,000 distinct CDR3 sequences, with roughly half found just once. The clonotype comes from a human donor with aplastic anemia. The J gene is TRBJ2-1, the V gene TRBV2, with D uncertain. Sequenced sample: sorted CD4+, CD8+, or CD8+CD57+ T cells (not recorded which) from PBMCs. CDR3 amino acids: CASLQYNEQFF. The CDR3 DNA is TGTGCCAGCCTCCAGTACAATGAGCAGTTCTTC.